The sequence of this TCR beta chain was determined in a study of blood T cell repertoires in COVID-19. As for the study in general: Acute and convalescent COVID-19 specimens originated in the United States, Italy and Spain.

Sequencing was performed with immunoSEQ multiplex PCR; in TCRdb, only in-frame clones are kept and a portion is missing. The data show about 15,000 clones, with more than 65% seen just once and about 27% held by the top ten. CDR1 and CDR2 from the germline V gene are MNHEY and SVGAGI. This CDR3 has 13 residues. With 4 bases removed from V and 8 bases from J, the gap between germline ends came to 9 bases. The rearrangement uses TRBV6-5 and TRBJ2-6, with no clear D. The sequence was obtained from a woman aged 45-59 years with active or convalescent COVID-19. Sample: peripheral blood. CDR3 region: CASSSYLSNVLTF. The CDR3, as DNA: TGTGCCAGCAGTTCCTACTTGTCCAACGTCCTGACTTTC.